This T cell receptor beta chain was profiled in a study of beta chain features in type 1 diabetes. General study results and limits: Relative to healthy donors, patients appeared to have naive, central memory and Treg TCRB repertoires that were more similar. Shortening that was moderate but significant affected the TCRB CDR3s of Type 1 diabetes patients in all four CD4+ subsets.

TCRB transcripts that were expressed got sequenced, as all of the isolated RNA had been reverse transcribed. The data were produced by immunoSEQ multiplex PCR, yet TCRdb's version contains in-frame clones alone and is incomplete. The profile shows 130,000 to 150,000 clones, about 12% of them singletons. CDR1 and CDR2 from the germline V gene are LNHDA and SQIVND (reference sequence). The CDR3 is 12 residues long. The V and J ends lost 7 bases and 7 bases respectively, with 14 bases between them. Remarks on this clone: The antigen is unknown.

This rearrangement joins TRBV19 to TRBJ2-7; D ambiguous. The source of this sequence is a man younger than 35 with type 1 diabetes. Sequences were obtained from central memory CD4+ T cells from blood. The DNA for the CDR3 is TGTGCCAGTAAAGCCGTTTTAGGGGAGCAGTACTTC. Protein product: CASKAVLGEQYF.